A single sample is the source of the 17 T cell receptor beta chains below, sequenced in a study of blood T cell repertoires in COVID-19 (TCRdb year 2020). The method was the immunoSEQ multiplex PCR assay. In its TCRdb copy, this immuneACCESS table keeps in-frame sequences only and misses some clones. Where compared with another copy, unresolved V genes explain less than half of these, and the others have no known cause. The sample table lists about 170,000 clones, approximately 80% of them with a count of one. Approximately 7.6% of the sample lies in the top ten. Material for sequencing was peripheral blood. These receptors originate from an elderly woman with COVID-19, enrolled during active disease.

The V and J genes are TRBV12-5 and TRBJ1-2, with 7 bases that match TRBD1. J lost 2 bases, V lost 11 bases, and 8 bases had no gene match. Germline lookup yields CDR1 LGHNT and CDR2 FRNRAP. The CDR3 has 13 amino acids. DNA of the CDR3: TGTGCTGCTTCGCCGGGACAGAACTATGGCTACACCTTC. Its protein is CAASPGQNYGYTF. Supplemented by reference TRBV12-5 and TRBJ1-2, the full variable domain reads DARVTQTPRHKVTEMGQEVTMRCQPILGHNTVFWYRQTMMQGLELLAYFRNRAPLDDSGMPKDRFSAEMPDATLATLKIQPSEPRDSAVYFCAASPGQNYGYTFGSGTRLTVV.

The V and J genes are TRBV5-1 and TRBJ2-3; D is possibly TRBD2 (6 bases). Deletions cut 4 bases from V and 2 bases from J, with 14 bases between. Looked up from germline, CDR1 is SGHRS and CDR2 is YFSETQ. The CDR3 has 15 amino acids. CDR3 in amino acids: CASSLGTPTTDTQYF. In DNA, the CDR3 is TGCGCCAGCAGCCTAGGGACTCCTACCACAGATACGCAGTATTTT. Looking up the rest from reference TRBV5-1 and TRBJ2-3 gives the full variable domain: KAGVTQTPRYLIKTRGQQVTLSCSPISGHRSVSWYQQTPGQGLQFLFEYFSETQRNKGNFPGRFSGRQFSNSRSEMNVSTLELGDSALYLCASSLGTPTTDTQYFGPGTRLTVL.

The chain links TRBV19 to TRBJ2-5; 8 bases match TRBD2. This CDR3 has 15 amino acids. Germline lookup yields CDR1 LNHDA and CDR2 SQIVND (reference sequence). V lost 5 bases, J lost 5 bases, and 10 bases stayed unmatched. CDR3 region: CASSWRGASQETQYF. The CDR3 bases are TGTGCCAGTAGTTGGCGGGGGGCGAGTCAGGAGACCCAGTACTTC.

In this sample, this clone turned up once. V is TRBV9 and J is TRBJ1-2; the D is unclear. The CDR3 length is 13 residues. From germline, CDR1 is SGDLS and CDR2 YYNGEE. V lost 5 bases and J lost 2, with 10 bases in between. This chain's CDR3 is CASRSGRNYGYTF. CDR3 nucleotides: TGTGCCAGCAGATCAGGTCGGAACTATGGCTACACCTTC. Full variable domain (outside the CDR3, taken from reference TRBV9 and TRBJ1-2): DSGVTQTPKHLITATGQRVTLRCSPRSGDLSVYWYQQSLDQGLQFLIQYYNGEERAKGNILERFSAQQFPDLHSELNLSSLELGDSALYFCASRSGRNYGYTFGSGTRLTVV.

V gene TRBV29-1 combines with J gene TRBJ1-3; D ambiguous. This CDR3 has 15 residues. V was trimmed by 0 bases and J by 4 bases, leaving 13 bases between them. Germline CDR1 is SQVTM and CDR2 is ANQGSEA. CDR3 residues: CSVEDLRSKGNTIYF. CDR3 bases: TGCAGCGTTGAAGATCTCAGGTCTAAGGGAAACACCATATATTTT.

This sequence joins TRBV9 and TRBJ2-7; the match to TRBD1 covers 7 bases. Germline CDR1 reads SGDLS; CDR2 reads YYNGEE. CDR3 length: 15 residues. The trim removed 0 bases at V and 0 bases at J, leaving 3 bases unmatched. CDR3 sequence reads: CASSVGRGRSYEQYF. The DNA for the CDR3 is TGTGCCAGCAGCGTAGGAAGGGGGCGCTCCTACGAGCAGTACTTC.

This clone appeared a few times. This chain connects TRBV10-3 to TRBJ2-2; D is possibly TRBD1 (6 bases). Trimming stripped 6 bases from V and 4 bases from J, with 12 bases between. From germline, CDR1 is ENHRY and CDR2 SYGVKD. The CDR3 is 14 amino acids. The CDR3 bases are TGTGCCATCAGACAGGGCTTTACCACCGGGGAGCTGTTTTTT. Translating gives CAIRQGFTTGELFF.

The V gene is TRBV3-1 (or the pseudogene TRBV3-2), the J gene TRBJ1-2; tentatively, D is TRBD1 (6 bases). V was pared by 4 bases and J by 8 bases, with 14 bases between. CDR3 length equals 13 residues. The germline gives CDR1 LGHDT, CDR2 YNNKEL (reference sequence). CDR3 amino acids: CASSPSVGGGYTF. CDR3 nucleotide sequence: TGTGCCAGCAGCCCTTCTGTTGGGGGCGGCTACACCTTC.

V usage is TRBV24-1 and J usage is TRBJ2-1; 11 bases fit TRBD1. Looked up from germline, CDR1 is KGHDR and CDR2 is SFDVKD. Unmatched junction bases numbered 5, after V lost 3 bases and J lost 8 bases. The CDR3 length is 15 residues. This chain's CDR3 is CATSDGQGAGDEQFF. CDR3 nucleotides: TGTGCCACCAGTGATGGACAGGGGGCTGGGGATGAGCAGTTCTTC.

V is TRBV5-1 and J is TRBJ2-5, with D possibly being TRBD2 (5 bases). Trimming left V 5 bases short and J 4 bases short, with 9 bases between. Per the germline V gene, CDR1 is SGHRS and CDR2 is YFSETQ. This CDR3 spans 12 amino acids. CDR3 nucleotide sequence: TGCGCCAGCAGGGGAGCCGGAGAGACCCAGTACTTC. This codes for CASRGAGETQYF.

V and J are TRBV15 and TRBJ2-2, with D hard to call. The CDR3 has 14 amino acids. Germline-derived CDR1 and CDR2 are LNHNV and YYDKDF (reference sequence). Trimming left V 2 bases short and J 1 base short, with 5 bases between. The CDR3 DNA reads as TGTGCCACCAGCAGAAACAGGAACACCGGGGAGCTGTTTTTT. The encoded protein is CATSRNRNTGELFF.

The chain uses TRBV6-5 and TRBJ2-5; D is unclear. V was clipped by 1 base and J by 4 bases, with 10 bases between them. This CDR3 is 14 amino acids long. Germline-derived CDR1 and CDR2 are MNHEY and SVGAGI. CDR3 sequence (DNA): TGTGCCAGCAGTTACTGGGCTAATCGAGAGACCCAGTACTTC. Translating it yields CASSYWANRETQYF.

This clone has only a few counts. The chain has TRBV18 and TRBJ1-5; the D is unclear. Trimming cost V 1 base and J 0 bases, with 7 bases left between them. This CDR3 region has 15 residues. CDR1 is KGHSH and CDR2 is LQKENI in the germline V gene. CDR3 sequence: CASSPQSNSNQPQHF. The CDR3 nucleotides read TGTGCCAGCTCACCACAGAGCAATAGCAATCAGCCCCAGCATTTT.

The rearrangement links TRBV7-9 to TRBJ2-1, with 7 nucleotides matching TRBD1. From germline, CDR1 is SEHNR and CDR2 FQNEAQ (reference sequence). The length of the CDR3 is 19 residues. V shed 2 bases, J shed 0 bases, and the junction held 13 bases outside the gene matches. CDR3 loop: CASSLRRGGAFGSYNEQFF. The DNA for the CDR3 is TGTGCCAGCAGCTTACGGAGAGGGGGCGCGTTTGGCTCCTACAATGAGCAGTTCTTC. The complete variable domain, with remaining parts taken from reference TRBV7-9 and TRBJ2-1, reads DTGVSQNPRHKITKRGQNVTFRCDPISEHNRLYWYRQTLGQGPEFLTYFQNEAQLEKSRLLSDRFSAERPKGSFSTLEIQRTEQGDSAMYLCASSLRRGGAFGSYNEQFFGPGTRLTVL.

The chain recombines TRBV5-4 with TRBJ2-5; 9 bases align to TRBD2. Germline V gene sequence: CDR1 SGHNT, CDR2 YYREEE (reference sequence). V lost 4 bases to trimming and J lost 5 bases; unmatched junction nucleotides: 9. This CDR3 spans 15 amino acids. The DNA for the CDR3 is TGTGCCAGCAGCGATAGCGGGAGCTCCCAGGAGACCCAGTACTTC. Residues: CASSDSGSSQETQYF.

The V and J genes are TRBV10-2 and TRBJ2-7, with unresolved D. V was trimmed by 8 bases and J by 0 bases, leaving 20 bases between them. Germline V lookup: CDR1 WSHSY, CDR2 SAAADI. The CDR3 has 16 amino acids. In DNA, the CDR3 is TGCGCCAGCGGATCCGCGAAGCGCTTTAGCTCCTACGAGCAGTACTTC. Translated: CASGSAKRFSSYEQYF.

The CDR3 DNA follows: TGCGCCAGCAGCTTGGACCCAGGGGTGGAGACCCAGTACTTC. The encoded protein is CASSLDPGVETQYF. The chain combines TRBV5-1 with TRBJ2-5; TRBD1 might be the D (6 bases). The CDR3 runs to 14 residues. The V gene lost 0 bases and the J gene lost 5 bases, with 11 bases spanning the gap. From germline, CDR1 is SGHRS and CDR2 YFSETQ. Using reference TRBV5-1 and TRBJ2-5 for the parts outside the CDR3, the full variable domain is KAGVTQTPRYLIKTRGQQVTLSCSPISGHRSVSWYQQTPGQGLQFLFEYFSETQRNKGNFPGRFSGRQFSNSRSEMNVSTLELGDSALYLCASSLDPGVETQYFGPGTRLLVL.